This is a list of T cell receptor beta chains from one sample in a study of OX40 agonist ivuxolimab in advanced cancers. Profiled with immunoSEQ multiplex PCR; TCRdb holds only in-frame clones, not every one. The data show about 90,000 clones, with around 85% seen just once and roughly 0.22% held by the top ten. Specimen: CD4+ or CD8+ T cells sorted from blood, collected in a trial of the OX40 agonist ivuxolimab. The receptor set was obtained from an adult with an advanced solid tumor such as melanoma, head and neck, liver or kidney cancer. Both conserved end residues are part of each CDR3. A D gene is named only where the DNA matches it firmly.

J gene: TRBJ1-1
CDR3 length: 14
D gene: .
V gene: TRBV10-3
CDR3 protein: CAIGDWGEDTEAFF
CDR3 DNA: TGTGCCATCGGGGATTGGGGCGAGGACACTGAAGCTTTCTTT

J gene: TRBJ2-3
CDR3 length: 14
D gene: .
V gene: TRBV4-2
CDR3 protein: CASSRGPLGDTQYF
CDR3 DNA: TGTGCCAGCAGCCGAGGGCCACTCGGGGATACGCAGTATTTT

J gene: TRBJ2-7
CDR3 length: 16
D gene: TRBD2
V gene: TRBV7-2
CDR3 protein: CASSLVAGEPSYEQYF
CDR3 DNA: TGTGCCAGCAGCTTAGTAGCGGGCGAGCCCTCCTACGAGCAGTACTTC

J gene: TRBJ2-5
CDR3 length: 17
D gene: .
V gene: TRBV11-3
CDR3 protein: CASSLGRGPGGRETQYF
CDR3 DNA: TGTGCCAGCAGCTTAGGCCGGGGGCCCGGCGGAAGGGAGACCCAGTACTTC

J gene: TRBJ2-3
CDR3 length: 15
D gene: .
V gene: TRBV5-4
CDR3 protein: CASSFRDSSGHTQYF
CDR3 DNA: TGTGCCAGCAGCTTCAGGGACTCCTCGGGACATACGCAGTATTTT

J gene: TRBJ1-2
CDR3 length: 14
D gene: .
V gene: TRBV11-1
CDR3 protein: CASSFDSNNYGYTF
CDR3 DNA: TGTGCCAGCAGCTTCGACAGTAATAACTATGGCTACACCTTC

J gene: TRBJ2-5
CDR3 length: 14
D gene: .
V gene: TRBV16
CDR3 protein: CASSQLRSPETQYF
CDR3 DNA: TGTGCCAGCAGCCAATTACGCAGCCCAGAGACCCAGTACTTC

J gene: TRBJ2-7
CDR3 length: 15
D gene: .
V gene: TRBV5-5
CDR3 protein: CASSLDQAYSYEQYF
CDR3 DNA: TGTGCCAGCAGCTTGGATCAGGCTTACTCCTACGAGCAGTACTTC

J gene: TRBJ1-2
CDR3 length: 12
D gene: .
V gene: TRBV7-2
CDR3 protein: CASSLVGYGYTF
CDR3 DNA: TGTGCCAGCAGCTTAGTCGGCTATGGCTACACCTTC

J gene: TRBJ2-4
CDR3 length: 20
D gene: TRBD1
V gene: TRBV4-3
CDR3 protein: CASSQDWGQGLASAKNIQYF
CDR3 DNA: TGCGCCAGCAGCCAAGATTGGGGACAGGGGCTCGCATCAGCCAAAAACATTCAGTACTTC

J gene: TRBJ2-1
CDR3 length: 16
D gene: TRBD2
V gene: TRBV7-3
CDR3 protein: CASSSYPSGMGNEQFF
CDR3 DNA: TGTGCCAGCAGCTCCTACCCTAGCGGGATGGGCAATGAGCAGTTCTTC

J gene: TRBJ1-3
CDR3 length: 13
D gene: .
V gene: TRBV2
CDR3 protein: CGSGSSPGNTIYF
CDR3 DNA: TGTGGCAGCGGGTCCAGCCCTGGAAACACCATATATTTT

J gene: TRBJ1-2
CDR3 length: 14
D gene: .
V gene: TRBV6-6
CDR3 protein: CASSSGVVGYGYTF
CDR3 DNA: TGTGCCAGCAGTTCCGGGGTTGTAGGCTATGGCTACACCTTC

J gene: TRBJ1-6
CDR3 length: 15
D gene: TRBD1
V gene: TRBV7-6
CDR3 protein: CASSSGQGVYSPLHF
CDR3 DNA: TGTGCCAGCAGCTCGGGACAGGGGGTTTATTCACCCCTCCACTTT